These 10 T cell receptor beta chains originate from one sample sequenced in a study of T cell responses to AZD1222 COVID-19 vaccine. Sequencing was performed with immunoSEQ multiplex PCR; in TCRdb, only in-frame clones are kept and a portion is missing. The sample lists about 140,000 clones; roughly 92% were seen once. This material consisted of peripheral blood, taken on day 0 of AZD1222 vaccination. These receptors were collected from an adult in good health.

This chain connects TRBV29-1 to TRBJ2-2, with TRBD2 matching over 14 bases. This CDR3 region has 18 residues. V gave up 7 bases and J gave up 0 bases; unmatched junction bases: 10. Germline values: CDR1 SQVTM, CDR2 ANQGSEA. The CDR3 region has the DNA TGCAGCGCAAATGGACTAGCGGGGGGCGGTACGAACACCGGGGAGCTGTTTTTT. It specifies CSANGLAGGGTNTGELFF.

The chain is built from TRBV11-3 and TRBJ2-3; D is unclear. The CDR3 runs 14 residues. V lost 1 base to trimming and J lost 2 bases, with 7 bases between them. Germline V lookup: CDR1 SGHNT, CDR2 YENEEA. The CDR3 spells CASSLGSPTDTQYF. DNA of the CDR3: TGTGCCAGCAGCTTAGGTAGTCCCACAGATACGCAGTATTTT.

This sequence joins TRBV4-2 and TRBJ1-1; maybe TRBD1 (5 bases). Per germline, CDR1 LGHNA and CDR2 YNFKEQ. With 3 bases removed from V and 5 bases from J, the gap between germline ends came to 13 bases. The CDR3 loop spans 14 amino acids. The CDR3 region is CASSQLGVWTEAFF. CDR3 in DNA: TGTGCCAGCAGCCAGTTGGGGGTGTGGACTGAAGCTTTCTTT.

J is TRBJ1-2 and V is TRBV5-1; tentative D call: TRBD1 (5 bases). Per germline, CDR1 SGHRS and CDR2 YFSETQ. This CDR3 is 14 amino acids long. Trimming left V 0 bases short and J 1 base short, with 7 bases between. CDR3 amino acids: CASSLDRNNYGYTF. CDR3 nucleotide sequence: TGCGCCAGCAGCTTGGACAGGAATAACTATGGCTACACCTTC.

Concerning this clone: Other nucleotide sequences in the sample specify the same CDR3. V usage is TRBV9 and J usage is TRBJ1-2; D gene ambiguous. Germline V gene data show CDR1 as SGDLS and CDR2 as YYNGEE. This CDR3 is 14 amino acids long. V lost 0 bases to trimming and J lost 2 bases, with 8 bases between them. The DNA for the CDR3 is TGTGCCAGCAGCGTAGGTTCAGGAAACTATGGCTACACCTTC. This encodes CASSVGSGNYGYTF.

The chain uses TRBV7-8 and TRBJ1-1; 8 bases match TRBD1. Germline CDR1 and CDR2: SGHVS and FQNEAQ. The CDR3 is 13 amino acids. V lost 4 bases and J lost 8; bases outside the gene matches: 6. The CDR3 nucleotides read TGTGCCAGCAGCTGGGAGAGGACAGGGGAAGCTTTCTTT. Protein product: CASSWERTGEAFF. The full variable domain, completed using reference TRBV7-8 and TRBJ1-1, is GAGVSQSPRYKVAKRGQDVALRCDPISGHVSLFWYQQALGQGPEFLTYFQNEAQLDKSGLPSDRFFAERPEGSVSTLKIQRTQQEDSAVYLCASSWERTGEAFFGQGTRLTVV.

The genes are TRBV6-6 and TRBJ1-2; D is uncertain. CDR1 and CDR2 from the germline V gene are MNHNY and SVGAGI (reference sequence). This CDR3 contains 12 residues. V was cut by 6 bases and J by 2 bases, with 7 bases left in between. The CDR3 loop reads CASSQPNYGYTF. The DNA of the CDR3 is TGTGCCAGCAGCCAACCAAACTATGGCTACACCTTC.

V usage is TRBV6-1 and J usage is TRBJ1-1; D not resolved. The CDR3 is 14 amino acids. Germline CDR1 and CDR2: MNHNS and SASEGT. Trimming stripped 1 base from V and 1 base from J, with 7 bases between. CDR3 DNA sequence: TGTGCCAGCAGTGAAGGACCGAAGAACACTGAAGCTTTCTTT. This sequence encodes CASSEGPKNTEAFF.

The CDR3 sequence: CASSLGQGVYEQYF. The CDR3 region has the DNA TGCGCCAGCAGCTTGGGACAGGGTGTCTACGAGCAGTACTTC. The chain is built from TRBV5-1 and TRBJ2-7; 7 bases are a match to TRBD1. The CDR3 is 14 residues long. The junction had 3 bases not matched to a gene; V was cut back by 0 bases and J by 3 bases. The V gene's germline CDR1 is SGHRS and CDR2 YFSETQ.

This chain links TRBV11-3 with TRBJ2-1; no reliable D call. Trimming shortened V by 5 bases and J by 5 bases, and 7 bases separated the two germline ends. This CDR3 has 12 residues. Germline V gene sequence: CDR1 SGHNT, CDR2 YENEEA. CDR3 sequence reads: CASSPHDNEQFF. The DNA of the CDR3 is TGTGCCAGCAGCCCACATGACAATGAGCAGTTCTTC.